The sequence of this TCR beta chain was determined in a study of blood T cell repertoires in COVID-19. About the research overall: Sites in the United States, Italy and Spain provided acute and convalescent COVID-19 samples. T cells, B-cell-depleted T cells, or PBMCs provided the cDNA or gDNA that served as material.

The data were produced by immunoSEQ multiplex PCR, yet TCRdb's version contains in-frame clones alone and is incomplete. The table includes about 140,000 clones, approximately 84% detected once. Per germline, CDR1 SNHLY and CDR2 FYNNEI. This CDR3 comprises 15 residues. Unmatched junction bases numbered 8, after V lost 7 bases and J lost 4 bases. Everyone who took part was 18 to 89 years old, and they came from 24 US areas. Cohorts were determined from participant-reported clinical history. The rearrangement joins TRBV2 to TRBJ2-3, with TRBD1 matching over 10 bases. Sequenced input: PBMCs or T cells enriched from blood (not recorded which). This TCR was sampled from a man in his forties or fifties with acute COVID-19. CDR3 protein: CASNDRDRGADTQYF. CDR3 DNA sequence: TGTGCCAGCAACGACCGGGACAGGGGCGCAGATACGCAGTATTTT.